Below, 10 T cell receptor beta chains from the same sample are listed, as sequenced in a study of high-grade serous ovarian cancer treatment subgroups. Some clones are missing from TCRdb's copy, which holds only in-frame ones; the method was immunoSEQ multiplex PCR. The sample records about 16,000 clones, roughly 70% being singletons. Tumor tissue was taken before any definitive surgery or chemotherapy was given. The sequenced sample consisted of tumor tissue. The source is a human donor with high-grade serous ovarian cancer.

This chain uses TRBV18 with TRBJ2-3; 8 bases agree with TRBD2. The CDR3 has 14 amino acids. The V segment lost 3 bases and the J segment 4 bases; nucleotides outside the gene matches: 3. The V gene's germline CDR1 is KGHSH and CDR2 LQKENI. The CDR3 nucleotides read TGTGCCAGCTCACCTAGCGGGGCCCCAGATACGCAGTATTTT. Translation gives CASSPSGAPDTQYF.

The CDR3 loop reads CASSFFGTGNEKLFF. The DNA for the CDR3 is TGTGCCAGCAGCTTTTTCGGGACAGGCAATGAAAAACTGTTTTTT. This chain joins TRBV5-8 and TRBJ1-4; 8 nucleotides agree with TRBD1. Germline loops: CDR1 SGHTS, CDR2 YDEGEE. With V trimmed by 2 bases and J by 5 bases, 5 bases remained unmatched. This CDR3 comprises 15 residues.

This clone was seen a handful of times. The chain uses TRBV30 and TRBJ1-1; D possibly corresponds to TRBD1 (5 bases). Per the germline V gene, CDR1 is GTSNPN and CDR2 is SVGIG (reference sequence). The CDR3 extends over 15 amino acids. Trimming removed 3 bases from V and 5 bases from J, with 19 bases in between. CDR3 nucleotides: TGTGCCTGGAGCCGCCCCCGGGGCCTAAGGACTGAAGCTTTCTTT. Translation: CAWSRPRGLRTEAFF.

This chain connects TRBV5-6 to TRBJ1-2; perhaps TRBD1 as D (6 bases). Looked up from germline, CDR1 is SGHDT and CDR2 is YYEEEE. The germline V and J ends were trimmed by 3 bases and 8 bases, with 20 bases remaining between them. This CDR3 contains 15 residues. CDR3 residues: CASSSVSRGDQGYTF. The CDR3 region has the DNA TGTGCCAGCAGCTCAGTATCCAGGGGAGACCAAGGCTACACCTTC.

A note on this clone: The sample holds other DNA sequences that translate to the same CDR3. The chain combines TRBV5-1 with TRBJ2-1; D possibly matches TRBD1 or TRBD2 (6 bases each). CDR1 and CDR2 from the germline V gene are SGHRS and YFSETQ. The CDR3 loop spans 14 amino acids. Trimming removed 6 bases at V and 3 bases at J, with 13 bases between. The CDR3 region is CASTPGGGYNEQFF. CDR3 nucleotides: TGCGCCAGCACCCCTGGAGGGGGCTACAATGAGCAGTTCTTC.

This clone was counted only a few times. The chain combines TRBV6-4 with TRBJ1-2; D may be TRBD1 (5 bases). V gave up 7 bases and J gave up 4 bases, with 19 bases separating them. This CDR3 has 15 residues. Germline CDR1 and CDR2: MRHNA and SNTAGT. The CDR3 bases are TGTGCCAGCACCCGGGACCCCTCCGGCGGCTATGGCTACACCTTC. Amino acids: CASTRDPSGGYGYTF.

The chain recombines TRBV27 with TRBJ1-4; no reliable D call. Germline assignment: CDR1 MNHEY and CDR2 SMNVEV (reference sequence). The CDR3 has 15 residues. Trimming cost V 5 bases and J 0 bases, with 10 bases left between them. CDR3 amino acids: CASSLDHATNEKLFF. CDR3 DNA: TGTGCCAGCAGTCTAGACCATGCAACTAATGAAAAACTGTTTTTT. Drawing the rest from reference TRBV27 and TRBJ1-4, the complete variable domain is EAQVTQNPRYLITVTGKKLTVTCSQNMNHEYMSWYRQDPGLGLRQIYYSMNVEVTDKGDVPEGYKVSRKEKRNFPLILESPSPNQTSLYFCASSLDHATNEKLFFGSGTQLSVL.

As for this clone: The germline gene is not matched at one end of the junction; a read error may be the cause. V usage is TRBV30 and J usage is TRBJ2-1; 16 bases fit TRBD2. The CDR3 has 16 residues. Germline assignment: CDR1 GTSNPN and CDR2 SVGIG (reference sequence). DNA of the CDR3: TGTGTCTGGAGTAACCAACTGGGACTAGCGGGGGGGGCCCTGTTCTTC. Its translation is CVWSNQLGLAGGALFF.

This chain joins TRBV7-3 and TRBJ1-3; D gene unclear. Between the trimmed V and J ends, which lost 4 bases and 7 bases, there was a span of 5 bases. The CDR3 extends over 11 amino acids. Germline CDR1 SGHTA, CDR2 FQGTGA. The CDR3 region is CASSSTNTIYF. In nucleotides, the CDR3 is TGTGCCAGCAGCTCCACTAACACCATATATTTT.

The gene calls are TRBV29-1 and TRBJ2-7, with TRBD1 matching 10 bases. The CDR3 extends over 14 amino acids. Germline trimming cut 2 bases from V and 3 bases from J; bases unmatched to any gene: 4. Per the germline V gene, CDR1 is SQVTM and CDR2 is ANQGSEA. The CDR3 here is CSVEIGDRGYEQYF. The CDR3 nucleotides are TGCAGCGTTGAAATAGGGGACAGGGGCTACGAGCAGTACTTC.